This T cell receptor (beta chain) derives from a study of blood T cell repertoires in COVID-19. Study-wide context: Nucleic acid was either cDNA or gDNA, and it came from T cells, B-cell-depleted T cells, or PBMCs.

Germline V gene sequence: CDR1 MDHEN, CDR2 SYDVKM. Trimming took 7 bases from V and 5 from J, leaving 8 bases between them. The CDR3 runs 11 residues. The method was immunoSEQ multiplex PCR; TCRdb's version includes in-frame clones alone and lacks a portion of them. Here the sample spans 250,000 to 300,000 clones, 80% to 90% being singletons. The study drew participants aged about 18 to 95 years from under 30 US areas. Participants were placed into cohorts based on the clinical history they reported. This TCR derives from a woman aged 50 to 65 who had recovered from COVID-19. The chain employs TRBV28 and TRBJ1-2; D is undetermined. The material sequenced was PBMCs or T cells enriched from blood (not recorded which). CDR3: CASTHSYGYTF. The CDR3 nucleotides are TGTGCCAGCACTCACAGTTATGGCTACACCTTC.